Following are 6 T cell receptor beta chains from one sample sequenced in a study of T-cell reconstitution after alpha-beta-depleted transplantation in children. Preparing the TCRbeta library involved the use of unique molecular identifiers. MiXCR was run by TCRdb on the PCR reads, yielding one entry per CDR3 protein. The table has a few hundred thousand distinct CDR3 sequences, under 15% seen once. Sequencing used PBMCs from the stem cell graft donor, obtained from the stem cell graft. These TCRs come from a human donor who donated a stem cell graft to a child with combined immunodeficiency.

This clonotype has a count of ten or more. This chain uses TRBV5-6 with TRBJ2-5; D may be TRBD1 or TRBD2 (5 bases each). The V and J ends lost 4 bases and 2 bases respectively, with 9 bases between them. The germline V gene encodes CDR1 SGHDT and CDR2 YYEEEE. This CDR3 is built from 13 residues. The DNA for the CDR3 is TGTGCCAGCAGCCCAGAGGGGCAAGAGACCCAGTACTTC. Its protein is CASSPEGQETQYF.

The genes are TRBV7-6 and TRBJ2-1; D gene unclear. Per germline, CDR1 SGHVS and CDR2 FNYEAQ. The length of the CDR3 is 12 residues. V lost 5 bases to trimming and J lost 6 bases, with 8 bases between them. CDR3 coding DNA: TGTGCCAGCAGCCATGGGCTCAATGAGCAGTTCTTC. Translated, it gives CASSHGLNEQFF. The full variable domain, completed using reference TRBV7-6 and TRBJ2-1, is GAGVSQSPRYKVTKRGQDVALRCDPISGHVSLYWYRQALGQGPEFLTYFNYEAQQDKSGLPNDRFSAERPEGSISTLTIQRTEQRDSAMYRCASSHGLNEQFFGPGTRLTVL.

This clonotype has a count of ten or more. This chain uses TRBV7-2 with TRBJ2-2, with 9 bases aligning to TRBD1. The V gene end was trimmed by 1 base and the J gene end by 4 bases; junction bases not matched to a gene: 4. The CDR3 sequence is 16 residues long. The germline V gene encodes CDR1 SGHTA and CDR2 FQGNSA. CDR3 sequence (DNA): TGTGCCAGCAGCTTAGTTGGGACAGGGATCACCGGGGAGCTGTTTTTT. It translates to CASSLVGTGITGELFF. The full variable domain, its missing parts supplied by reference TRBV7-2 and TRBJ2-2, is GAGVSQSPSNKVTEKGKDVELRCDPISGHTALYWYRQSLGQGLEFLIYFQGNSAPDKSGLPSDRFSAERTGGSVSTLTIQRTQQEDSAVYLCASSLVGTGITGELFFGEGSRLTVL.

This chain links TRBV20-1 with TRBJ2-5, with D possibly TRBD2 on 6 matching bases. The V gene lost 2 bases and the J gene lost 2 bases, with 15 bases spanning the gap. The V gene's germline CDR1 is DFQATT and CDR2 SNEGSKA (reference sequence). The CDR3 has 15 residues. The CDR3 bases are TGCAGTGCTAGACCCCCAGCGGGTTTACAAGAGACCCAGTACTTC. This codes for CSARPPAGLQETQYF.

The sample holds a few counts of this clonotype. In DNA form, the CDR3 reads TGTGCCAGCAGCCCGTTACAGGGATTCAGCTCCTACAATGAGCAGTTCTTC. This gives the protein CASSPLQGFSSYNEQFF. The chain uses TRBV7-8 and TRBJ2-1; perhaps TRBD1 as D (6 bases). The germline V gene has CDR1 SGHVS and CDR2 FQNEAQ. This CDR3 is 17 amino acids long. V was shortened by 5 bases and J by 0 bases, with 17 bases between the two germline ends. The whole variable domain, filled in from reference TRBV7-8 and TRBJ2-1, reads GAGVSQSPRYKVAKRGQDVALRCDPISGHVSLFWYQQALGQGPEFLTYFQNEAQLDKSGLPSDRFFAERPEGSVSTLKIQRTQQEDSAVYLCASSPLQGFSSYNEQFFGPGTRLTVL.

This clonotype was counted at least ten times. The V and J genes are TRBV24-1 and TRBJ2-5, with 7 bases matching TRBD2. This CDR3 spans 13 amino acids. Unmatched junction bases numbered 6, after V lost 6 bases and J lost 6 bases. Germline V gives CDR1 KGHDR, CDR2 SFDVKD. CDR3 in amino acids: CATSHGTTKTQYF. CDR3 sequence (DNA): TGTGCCACCAGTCACGGGACTACGAAGACCCAGTACTTC.